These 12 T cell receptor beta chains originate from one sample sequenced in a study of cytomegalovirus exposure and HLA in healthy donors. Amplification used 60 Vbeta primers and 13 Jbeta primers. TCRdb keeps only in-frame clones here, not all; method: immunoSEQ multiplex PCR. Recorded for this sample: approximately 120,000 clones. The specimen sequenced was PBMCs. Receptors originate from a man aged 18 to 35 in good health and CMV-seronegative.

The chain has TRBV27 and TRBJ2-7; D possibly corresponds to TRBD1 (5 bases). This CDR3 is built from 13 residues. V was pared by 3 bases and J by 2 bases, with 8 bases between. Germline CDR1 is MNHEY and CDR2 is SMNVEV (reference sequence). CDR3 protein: CASSFLGAYEQYF. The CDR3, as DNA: TGTGCCAGCAGTTTTTTAGGGGCCTACGAGCAGTACTTC.

CDR3 nucleotide sequence: TGTGCCAGTTCGGGACAGGTTCCGAGCAATCAGCCCCAGCATTTT. It encodes CASSGQVPSNQPQHF. The chain combines TRBV19 with TRBJ1-5; the match to TRBD1 covers 8 bases. CDR1 and CDR2 (germline): LNHDA, SQIVND (reference sequence). V gave up 8 bases and J gave up 1 base; unmatched junction bases: 7. This CDR3 region has 15 residues.

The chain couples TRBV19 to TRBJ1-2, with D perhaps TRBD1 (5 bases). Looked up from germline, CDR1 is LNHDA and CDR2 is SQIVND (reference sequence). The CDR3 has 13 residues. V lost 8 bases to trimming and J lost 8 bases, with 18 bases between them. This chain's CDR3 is CASGPRNPGGYTF. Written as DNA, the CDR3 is TGTGCCAGTGGGCCCAGGAACCCAGGGGGCTACACCTTC.

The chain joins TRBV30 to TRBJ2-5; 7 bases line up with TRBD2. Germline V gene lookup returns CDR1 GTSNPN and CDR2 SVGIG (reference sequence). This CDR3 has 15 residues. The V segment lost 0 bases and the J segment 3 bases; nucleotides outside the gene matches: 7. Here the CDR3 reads CAWSVPRRGEETQYF. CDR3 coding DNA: TGTGCCTGGAGTGTCCCTAGACGGGGGGAAGAGACCCAGTACTTC.

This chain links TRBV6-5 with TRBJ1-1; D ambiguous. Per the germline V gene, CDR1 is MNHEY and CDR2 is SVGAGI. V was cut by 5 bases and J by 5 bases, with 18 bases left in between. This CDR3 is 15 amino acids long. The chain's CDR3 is CASSHIQPMRTEAFF. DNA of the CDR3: TGTGCCAGCAGTCACATCCAGCCGATGAGGACTGAAGCTTTCTTT.

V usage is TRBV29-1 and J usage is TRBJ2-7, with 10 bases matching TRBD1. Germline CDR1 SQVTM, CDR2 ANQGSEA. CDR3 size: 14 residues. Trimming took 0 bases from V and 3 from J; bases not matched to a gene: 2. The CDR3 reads CSVEERDRGYEQYF. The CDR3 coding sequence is TGCAGCGTTGAAGAACGGGACAGGGGCTACGAGCAGTACTTC.

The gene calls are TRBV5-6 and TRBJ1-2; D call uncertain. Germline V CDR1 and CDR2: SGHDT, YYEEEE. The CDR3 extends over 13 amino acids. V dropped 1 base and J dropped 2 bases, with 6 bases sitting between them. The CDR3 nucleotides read TGTGCCAGCAGCTTGTGGAGCAACTATGGCTACACCTTC. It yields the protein CASSLWSNYGYTF.

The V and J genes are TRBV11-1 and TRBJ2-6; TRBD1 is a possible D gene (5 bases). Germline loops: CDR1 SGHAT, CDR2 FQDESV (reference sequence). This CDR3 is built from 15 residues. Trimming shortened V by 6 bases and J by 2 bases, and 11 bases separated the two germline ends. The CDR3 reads CASSSRGAGANVLTF. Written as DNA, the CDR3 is TGTGCCAGCAGTTCTAGGGGTGCTGGGGCCAACGTCCTGACTTTC.

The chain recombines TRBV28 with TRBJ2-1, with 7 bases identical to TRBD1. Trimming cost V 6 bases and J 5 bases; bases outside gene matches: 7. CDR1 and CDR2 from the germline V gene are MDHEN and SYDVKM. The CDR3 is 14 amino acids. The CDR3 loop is CASRIRDRNNEQFF. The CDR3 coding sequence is TGTGCCAGCAGGATCCGGGACAGAAACAATGAGCAGTTCTTC. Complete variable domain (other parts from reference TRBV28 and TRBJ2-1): DVKVTQSSRYLVKRTGEKVFLECVQDMDHENMFWYRQDPGLGLRLIYFSYDVKMKEKGDIPEGYSVSREKKERFSLILESASTNQTSMYLCASRIRDRNNEQFFGPGTRLTVL.

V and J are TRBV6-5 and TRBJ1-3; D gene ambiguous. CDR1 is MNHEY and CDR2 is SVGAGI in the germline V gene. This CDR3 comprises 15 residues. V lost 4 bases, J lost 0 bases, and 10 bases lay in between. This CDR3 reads CASSSGFFSGNTIYF. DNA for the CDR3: TGTGCCAGCAGTTCCGGGTTCTTCTCTGGAAACACCATATATTTT.

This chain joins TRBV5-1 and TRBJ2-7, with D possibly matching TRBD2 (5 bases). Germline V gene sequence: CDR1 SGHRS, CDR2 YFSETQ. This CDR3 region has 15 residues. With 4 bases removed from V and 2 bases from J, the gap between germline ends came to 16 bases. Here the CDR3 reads CASSPEGRGTYEQYF. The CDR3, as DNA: TGCGCCAGCAGCCCAGAGGGTCGGGGTACCTACGAGCAGTACTTC. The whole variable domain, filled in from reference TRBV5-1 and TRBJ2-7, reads KAGVTQTPRYLIKTRGQQVTLSCSPISGHRSVSWYQQTPGQGLQFLFEYFSETQRNKGNFPGRFSGRQFSNSRSEMNVSTLELGDSALYLCASSPEGRGTYEQYFGPGTRLTVT.

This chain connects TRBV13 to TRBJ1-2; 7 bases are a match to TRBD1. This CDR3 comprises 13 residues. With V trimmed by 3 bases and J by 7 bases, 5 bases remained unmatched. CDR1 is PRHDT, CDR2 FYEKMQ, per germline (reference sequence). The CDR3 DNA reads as TGTGCCAGCAGCTTTCAGGGGGTTGGTGGCTACACCTTC. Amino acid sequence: CASSFQGVGGYTF.